This is a list of T cell receptor beta chains from one sample in a study of Tregs in tolerant kidney transplant recipients. Only in-frame clones appear in the TCRdb table, and some are missing; sequencing was by immunoSEQ multiplex PCR. This table has roughly 70,000 clones, approximately 87% appearing once. The sequencing used CD4+ T cells from blood (PBMCs), collected 6 months after the transplant. These receptors all stem from a human patient who received a combined kidney and bone marrow transplant. The graft donor may be the source of some T cells. The CDR3 runs from the conserved cysteine through the conserved F or W. Fields, in order: clone size, V gene, CDR3 protein. Rows give clone size only sometimes, using once, few, many, or a class for an expanded clone.

size: NA
V: TRBV7-6
CDR3: CASSLVGGENTEAFF

size: NA
V: TRBV5-4
CDR3: CASSRDYSYEQYF

size: NA
V: TRBV18
CDR3: CASSPQGTRTVYEQYF

size: NA
V: TRBV5-1
CDR3: CASSLGTSGLYNEQFF

size: NA
V: TRBV6-5
CDR3: CASSYSDRHPYNEQFF

size: NA
V: TRBV9
CDR3: CASSGGSSGGRGETQYF

size: NA
V: TRBV29-1
CDR3: CSVVSAYEQYF

size: once
V: TRBV6-6
CDR3: CASSYRGTEGYGYTF

size: NA
V: TRBV5-1
CDR3: CASSSGQPSSGANVLTF

size: NA
V: TRBV5-8
CDR3: CASSLGRPGNEQFF

size: NA
V: TRBV18
CDR3: CASSPPSNRGITEAFF

size: NA
V: TRBV7-2
CDR3: CASSLYRVRETQYF

size: NA
V: TRBV2
CDR3: CASSPDRENTIYF

size: NA
V: TRBV18
CDR3: CASSPLGQGSEKLFF

size: once
V: TRBV20-1
CDR3: CSASRSDTQYF

size: once
V: TRBV7-2
CDR3: CASSPPGQGDKTGELFF

size: NA
V: TRBV6-4
CDR3: CASRLAGVPEQFF

size: NA
V: TRBV9
CDR3: CASSGTGVNSPLHF

size: NA
V: TRBV7-3
CDR3: CASSLTPGQVAEAFF

size: NA
V: TRBV5-1
CDR3: CASSYGGSTDTQYF

size: NA
V: TRBV19
CDR3: CASSIEARGTEAFF

size: NA
V: TRBV5-1
CDR3: CASSFLSYNEQFF

size: NA
V: TRBV4-1
CDR3: CASSQWGGPLETQYF

size: NA
V: TRBV5-4
CDR3: CASSLSGRRGETQYF

size: NA
V: TRBV5-4
CDR3: CASSFLAVNTGELFF

size: NA
V: TRBV6-5
CDR3: CASSYGGRVTDTQYF

size: NA
V: TRBV6-5
CDR3: CASSDTGEKLFF

size: NA
V: TRBV2
CDR3: CASSRGQGLYF

size: once
V: TRBV16
CDR3: CASSQSISGAYNEQFF

size: NA
V: TRBV11-3
CDR3: CASSATSGESQETQYF

size: few
V: TRBV5-5
CDR3: CASSFGGSGNTIYF

size: NA
V: TRBV4-3
CDR3: CASSQEGGLSGANVLTF

size: NA
V: TRBV15
CDR3: CATSRGGFHSGNTIYF

size: NA
V: TRBV5-1
CDR3: CASSGRAFTDTQYF

size: once
V: TRBV5-1
CDR3: CASSFGQGISDTQYF

size: NA
V: TRBV7-9
CDR3: CASSSGQENSPLHF

size: NA
V: TRBV19
CDR3: CASSIQVYYGYTF

size: NA
V: TRBV19
CDR3: CASSATGSPITNYGYTF

size: medium-sized
V: TRBV7-9
CDR3: CASSLAGVDYEQYF

size: NA
V: TRBV19
CDR3: CASTSTGTGNSYEQYF

size: NA
V: TRBV7-9
CDR3: CASRRGQGANYGYTF

size: NA
V: TRBV9
CDR3: CASSAQGGGYTF

size: NA
V: TRBV20-1
CDR3: CSASSGNEQFF

size: NA
V: TRBV4-1
CDR3: CASSHSDQGWQPQHF

size: NA
V: TRBV13
CDR3: CASSLSGRGNTEAFF

size: few
V: TRBV4-1
CDR3: CASSQGRLAGRNEQFF

size: NA
V: TRBV19
CDR3: CASSMGLAPDTQYF

size: NA
V: TRBV18
CDR3: CASSPPGSAATNEKLFF

size: NA
V: TRBV11-1
CDR3: CASSPRLAGGDEQFF

size: NA
V: TRBV7-2
CDR3: CASSLNRQKGAFF

size: NA
V: TRBV9
CDR3: CASSVGPQEYGYTF

size: NA
V: TRBV4-1
CDR3: CASSRVTGNTEAFF

size: once
V: TRBV7-2
CDR3: CASSRDSPNAYEQYF

size: once
V: TRBV10-3
CDR3: CAISRDSWGSNEQFF